This T cell receptor (beta chain) was sequenced for a study of shared clonotypes between healthy human individuals. Splitting of CD4+ cells produced CD45RA+ naive and CD45RA-negative memory subsets. V was clipped by 4 bases and J by 1 base; unmatched bases: 5. CDR1 and CDR2 (germline): SGHTA, FQGTGA. This CDR3 is built from 16 residues. The repertoire was sequenced with immunoSEQ multiplex PCR; TCRdb's copy has only in-frame clones and lacks some. This sample yields about 2.3 million clones, of which just over 90% are seen a single time; 0.35% to 0.5% belongs to the top ten. The clonotype was recovered from a man aged 18 to 35 in good health. Some clones in this sample may be carry-over from other donors' samples. Sample: naive CD4+ T cells from PBMCs. Subset here: CD45RA+ positively selected. The rearrangement uses TRBV7-3 and TRBJ2-1, with 9 bases that match TRBD2. CDR3 protein: CASSSISGRSYNEQFF. DNA of the CDR3: TGTGCCAGCAGCTCCATTAGCGGGAGATCCTACAATGAGCAGTTCTTC.